The 8 T cell receptor beta chains presented below share a single source sample, sequenced in a study of human T cells and chemical hapten exposure. Time point given: patch test 1, 2 weeks after DPC sensitization. Sample treatment: therapeutic diphenylcyclopropenone sensitization with weekly scalp DPC. MiXCR, run by TCRdb on the RACE reads, gives a single entry per CDR3 protein. This sample has 150,000 to 200,000 distinct CDR3 sequences, with about 22% found just once. The sample here was whole blood, taken in connection with sensitization to the hapten diphenylcyclopropenone (DPC). Receptors were obtained from a woman between 50 and 59 years old with alopecia areata. Some clones in this sample may be carry-over from other donors' samples.

The rearrangement links TRBV12-3 or TRBV12-4 to TRBJ2-1; D is uncertain. This CDR3 region has 13 residues. Trimming shortened V by 11 bases and J by 0 bases, and 11 bases separated the two germline ends. The CDR3 loop is CAGSSGSYNEQFF. In nucleotides, the CDR3 is TGTGCCGGCTCTTCGGGCTCCTACAATGAGCAGTTCTTC.

J is TRBJ2-4 and V is TRBV27, with 8 bases aligning to TRBD1. The CDR3 is made up of 16 amino acids. Per the germline V gene, CDR1 is MNHEY and CDR2 is SMNVEV (reference sequence). V dropped 5 bases and J dropped 0; count of bases not matched to a gene: 6. Here the CDR3 DNA reads TGTGCCAGCAGTATACAGGGGGGATCAGCCAAAAACATTCAGTACTTC. Residues: CASSIQGGSAKNIQYF.

The chain combines TRBV4-2 with TRBJ2-3; the D gene is possibly TRBD1 (5 bases). V gave up 5 bases and J gave up 2 bases, with 14 bases separating them. This CDR3 comprises 15 residues. Per the germline V gene, CDR1 is LGHNA and CDR2 is YNFKEQ. The CDR3 DNA sequence: TGTGCCAGCAGCGTCAGAACAGGCCCCACAGATACGCAGTATTTT. It translates to CASSVRTGPTDTQYF.

CDR3 nucleotides: TGCGCCAGCACGGCGGGAGCACAGGGTGAGCAGTTCTTC. This encodes CASTAGAQGEQFF. The gene calls are TRBV5-1 and TRBJ2-1; D is possibly TRBD2 (7 bases). Per germline, CDR1 SGHRS and CDR2 YFSETQ. This CDR3 is built from 13 residues. V was clipped by 6 bases and J by 9 bases, with 16 bases between them.

The genes are TRBV6-5 and TRBJ1-1; D not resolved. V shed 1 base and J shed 1 base, with 10 bases lying between them. Looked up from germline, CDR1 is MNHEY and CDR2 is SVGAGI. CDR3 length equals 15 residues. CDR3 nucleotides: TGTGCCAGCAGTTACTTTGGCAGTCGGAACACTGAAGCTTTCTTT. Translation: CASSYFGSRNTEAFF.

This chain joins TRBV5-1 and TRBJ2-3, with 9 nucleotides matching TRBD2. CDR3 length: 15 residues. Germline V gives CDR1 SGHRS, CDR2 YFSETQ. J gave up 4 bases and V 0 bases, and 3 bases lay outside the gene matches. Here the CDR3 reads CASSLVIAGADTQYF. CDR3 coding DNA: TGCGCCAGCAGCTTGGTAATAGCGGGGGCAGATACGCAGTATTTT. Supplemented by reference TRBV5-1 and TRBJ2-3, the full variable domain reads KAGVTQTPRYLIKTRGQQVTLSCSPISGHRSVSWYQQTPGQGLQFLFEYFSETQRNKGNFPGRFSGRQFSNSRSEMNVSTLELGDSALYLCASSLVIAGADTQYFGPGTRLTVL.

This sequence joins TRBV4-2 and TRBJ1-1; D is unclear. Trimming removed 6 bases at V and 1 base at J, with 12 bases between. Germline CDR1 is LGHNA and CDR2 is YNFKEQ. The CDR3 is 14 amino acids. CDR3 protein: CASSMGTPNTEAFF. The CDR3, as DNA: TGTGCCAGCAGTATGGGCACCCCGAACACTGAAGCTTTCTTT.

The chain links TRBV19 to TRBJ1-5, with 8 nucleotides matching TRBD1. Trimming removed 0 bases from V and 4 bases from J; junction bases left unmatched: 11. This CDR3 contains 18 residues. Germline loops: CDR1 LNHDA, CDR2 SQIVND (reference sequence). CDR3 in amino acids: CASSIDLSDRGWNQPQHF. In DNA, the CDR3 is TGTGCCAGTAGTATAGACCTCTCCGACAGGGGTTGGAATCAGCCCCAGCATTTT.